What follows is one T cell receptor beta chain and its context. Antigen: not known. Clones were read by immunoSEQ multiplex PCR, and TCRdb kept only the in-frame ones, dropping some. Of roughly 16,000 clones listed, roughly three quarters are singletons. This sample is part of a study of CD4+ T cells in melanoma. General study results and limits: Neoantigen-specific CD4+ T cells in melanoma reportedly had diverse differentiation states. A reported correlation linked neoantigen-specific CD4+ T cells to CD8+, macrophage and B cell function.

With 6 bases removed from V and 1 base from J, the gap between germline ends came to 8 bases. Germline V gene data show CDR1 as LNHDA and CDR2 as SQIVND (reference sequence). The CDR3 is made up of 13 amino acids. This sequence joins TRBV19 and TRBJ2-3; no firm D call. The specimen was cells from a culture (not recorded whether cultured in vitro). This clonotype was obtained from a human donor with melanoma. This chain's CDR3 is CASRTSGTDTQYF. The CDR3 nucleotides read TGTGCCAGTAGGACCTCAGGCACAGATACGCAGTATTTT.